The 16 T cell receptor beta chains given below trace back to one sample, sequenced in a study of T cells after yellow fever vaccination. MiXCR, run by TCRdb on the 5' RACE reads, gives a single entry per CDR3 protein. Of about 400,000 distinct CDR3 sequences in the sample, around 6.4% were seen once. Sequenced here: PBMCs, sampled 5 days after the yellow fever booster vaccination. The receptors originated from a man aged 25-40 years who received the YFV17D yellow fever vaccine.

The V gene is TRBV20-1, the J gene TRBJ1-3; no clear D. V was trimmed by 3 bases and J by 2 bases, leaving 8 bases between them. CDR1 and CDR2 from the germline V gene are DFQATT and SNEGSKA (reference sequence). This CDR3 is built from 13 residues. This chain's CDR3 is CSASRSTGNTIYF. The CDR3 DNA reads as TGCAGTGCTAGTAGGTCCACTGGAAACACCATATATTTT.

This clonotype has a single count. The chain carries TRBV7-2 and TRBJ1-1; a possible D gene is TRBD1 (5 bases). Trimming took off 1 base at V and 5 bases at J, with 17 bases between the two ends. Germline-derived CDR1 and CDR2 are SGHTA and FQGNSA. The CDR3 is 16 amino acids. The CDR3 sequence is CASSLERGQGGTEAFF. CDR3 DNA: TGTGCCAGCAGCTTAGAGCGAGGCCAGGGAGGTACTGAAGCTTTCTTT.

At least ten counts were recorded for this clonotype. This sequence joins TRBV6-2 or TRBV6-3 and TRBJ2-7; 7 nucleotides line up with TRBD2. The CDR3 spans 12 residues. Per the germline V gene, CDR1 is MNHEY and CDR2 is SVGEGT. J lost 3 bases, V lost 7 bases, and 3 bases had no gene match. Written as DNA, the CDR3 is TGTGCCAGCAAGACTAGCTACTACGAGCAGTACTTC. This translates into CASKTSYYEQYF.

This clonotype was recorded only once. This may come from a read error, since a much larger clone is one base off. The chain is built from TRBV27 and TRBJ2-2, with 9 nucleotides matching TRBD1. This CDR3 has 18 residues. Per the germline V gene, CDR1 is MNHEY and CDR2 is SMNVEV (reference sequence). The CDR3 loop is CASSSPGQGLMNAGELFF. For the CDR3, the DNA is TGTGCCAGCAGTTCTCCGGGACAGGGTTTGATGAACGCCGGGGAGCTGTTTTTT.

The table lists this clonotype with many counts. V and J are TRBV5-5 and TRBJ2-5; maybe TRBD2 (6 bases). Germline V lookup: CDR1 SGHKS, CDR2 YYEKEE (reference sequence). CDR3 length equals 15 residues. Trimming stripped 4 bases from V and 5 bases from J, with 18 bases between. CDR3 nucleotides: TGTGCCAGCAGCCGGGGGTCCGGGGCGGTGGAGACCCAGTACTTC. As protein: CASSRGSGAVETQYF.

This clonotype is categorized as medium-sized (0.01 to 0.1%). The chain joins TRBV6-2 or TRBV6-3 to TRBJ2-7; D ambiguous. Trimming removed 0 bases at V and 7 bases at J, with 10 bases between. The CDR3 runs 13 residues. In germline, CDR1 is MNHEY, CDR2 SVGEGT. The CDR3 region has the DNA TGTGCCAGCAGTTACTCTCTCACCCATGAGCAGTACTTC. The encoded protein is CASSYSLTHEQYF.

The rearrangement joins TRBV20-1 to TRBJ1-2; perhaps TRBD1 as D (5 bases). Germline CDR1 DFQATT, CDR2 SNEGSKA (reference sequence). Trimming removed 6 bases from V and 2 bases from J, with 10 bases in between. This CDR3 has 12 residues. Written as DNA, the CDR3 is TGCAGTGCCGACAGACAGAACTATGGCTACACCTTC. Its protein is CSADRQNYGYTF.

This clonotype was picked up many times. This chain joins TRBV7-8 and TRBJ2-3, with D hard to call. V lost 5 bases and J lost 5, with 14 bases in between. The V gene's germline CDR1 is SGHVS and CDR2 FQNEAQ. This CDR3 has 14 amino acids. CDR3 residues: CASSPQWARDTQYF. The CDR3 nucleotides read TGTGCCAGCAGCCCCCAGTGGGCCAGAGATACGCAGTATTTT.

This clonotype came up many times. CDR3 DNA: TGTGCCATCAGTGATGGGCCCCGAGAGACCCAGTACTTC. Its translation: CAISDGPRETQYF. This chain uses TRBV10-3 with TRBJ2-5, with unresolved D. Germline values: CDR1 ENHRY, CDR2 SYGVKD. With 3 bases removed from V and 4 bases from J, the gap between germline ends came to 9 bases. CDR3 size: 13 residues.

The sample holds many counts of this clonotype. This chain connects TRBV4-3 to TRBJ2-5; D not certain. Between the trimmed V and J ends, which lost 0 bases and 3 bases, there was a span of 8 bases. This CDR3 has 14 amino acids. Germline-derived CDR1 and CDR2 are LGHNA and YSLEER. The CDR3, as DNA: TGCGCCAGCAGCCAAGATGTGGGGAAAGAGACCCAGTACTTC. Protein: CASSQDVGKETQYF.

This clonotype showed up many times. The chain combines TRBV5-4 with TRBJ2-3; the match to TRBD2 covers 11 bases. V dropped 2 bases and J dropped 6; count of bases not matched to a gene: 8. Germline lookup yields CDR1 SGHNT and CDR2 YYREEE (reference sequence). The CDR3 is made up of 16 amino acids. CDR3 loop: CASSFRLAGTLDTQYF. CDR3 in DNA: TGTGCCAGCAGCTTCCGACTAGCGGGGACCTTGGATACGCAGTATTTT. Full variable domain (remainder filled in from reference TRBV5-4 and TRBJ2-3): ETGVTQSPTHLIKTRGQQVTLRCSSQSGHNTVSWYQQALGQGPQFIFQYYREEENGRGNFPPRFSGLQFPNYSSELNVNALELDDSALYLCASSFRLAGTLDTQYFGPGTRLTVL.

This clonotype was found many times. CDR3: CASRPFDTGELFF. The CDR3 nucleotides read TGTGCCAGCAGACCCTTTGACACCGGGGAGCTGTTTTTT. This chain links TRBV6-1 with TRBJ2-2; no clear D gene. Germline CDR1 reads MNHNS; CDR2 reads SASEGT. The germline V and J ends were trimmed by 6 bases and 3 bases, with 8 bases remaining between them. The CDR3 has 13 residues.

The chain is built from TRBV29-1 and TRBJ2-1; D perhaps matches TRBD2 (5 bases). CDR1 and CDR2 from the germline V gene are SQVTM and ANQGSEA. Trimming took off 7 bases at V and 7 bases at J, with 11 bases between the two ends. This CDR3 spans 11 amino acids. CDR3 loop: CSDRGRNEQFF. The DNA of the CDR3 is TGCAGCGATAGAGGGCGGAATGAGCAGTTCTTC.

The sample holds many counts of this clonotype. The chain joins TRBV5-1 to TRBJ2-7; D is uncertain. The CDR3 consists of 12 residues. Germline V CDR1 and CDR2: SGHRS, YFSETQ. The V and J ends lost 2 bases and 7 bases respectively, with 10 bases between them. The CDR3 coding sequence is TGCGCCAGCAGCTTATCCGTGGGGGAGCAGTACTTC. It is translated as CASSLSVGEQYF.

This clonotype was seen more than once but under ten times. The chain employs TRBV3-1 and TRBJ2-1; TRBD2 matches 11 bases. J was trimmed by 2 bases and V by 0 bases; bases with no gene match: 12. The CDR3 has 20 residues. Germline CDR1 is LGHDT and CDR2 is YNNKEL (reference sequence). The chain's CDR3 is CASSQELGSGRARTYNEQFF. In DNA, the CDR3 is TGTGCCAGCAGCCAAGAACTCGGTAGCGGGAGGGCCCGGACCTACAATGAGCAGTTCTTC.

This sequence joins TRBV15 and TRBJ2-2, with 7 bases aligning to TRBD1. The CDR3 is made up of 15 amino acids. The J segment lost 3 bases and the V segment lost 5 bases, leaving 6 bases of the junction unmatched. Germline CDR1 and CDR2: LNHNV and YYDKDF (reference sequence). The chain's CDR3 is CATSQNDRDTGELFF. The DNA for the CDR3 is TGTGCCACCAGCCAAAATGACAGGGACACCGGGGAGCTGTTTTTT.